This T cell receptor (beta chain) is drawn from a study of PD-1 blockade in classical Hodgkin lymphoma. Each and every patient relapsed after autologous stem cell transplantation, and patients got differing brentuximab vedotin exposure. The data were produced by immunoSEQ multiplex PCR, yet TCRdb's version contains in-frame clones alone and is incomplete. The table has about 24,000 clones, around 70% seen once. This CDR3 comprises 16 residues. Per germline, CDR1 SGHRS and CDR2 YFSETQ. The ends lost 1 base at V and 7 bases at J; junction bases unmatched: 11. The receptor comes from a human donor with classical Hodgkin lymphoma. This chain joins TRBV5-1 and TRBJ2-1; 7 bases are a match to TRBD2. The sequenced sample was peripheral blood mononuclear cells (PBMCs), obtained at baseline. The CDR3 DNA is TGCGCCAGCAGCTTGCAGGTTTCTAGCGGCGGGAATGAGCAGTTCTTC. Amino acids: CASSLQVSSGGNEQFF. The whole variable domain, remainder taken from reference TRBV5-1 and TRBJ2-1, is KAGVTQTPRYLIKTRGQQVTLSCSPISGHRSVSWYQQTPGQGLQFLFEYFSETQRNKGNFPGRFSGRQFSNSRSEMNVSTLELGDSALYLCASSLQVSSGGNEQFFGPGTRLTVL.